Each of the 23 T cell receptor beta chains below was sequenced from the same sample in a study of T cell repertoires in cytomegalovirus infection. The antigens for these receptors are not known. Each CDR3 protein is one row after TCRdb ran MiXCR on the reads. The data contain about half a million distinct CDR3 sequences, about 42% of them singletons. Material: cultured PBMCs, obtained from culture after CMV antigen stimulation. These receptors were obtained from a human donor in good health (CMV status not recorded). Some clones in this sample may be carry-over from other donors' samples.

This clonotype has a count of ten or more. The genes are TRBV12-3 or TRBV12-4 and TRBJ2-1; weak D call: TRBD2 (6 bases). Between the trimmed V and J ends, which lost 1 base and 15 bases, there was a span of 10 bases. The CDR3 totals 11 residues. CDR3 DNA: TGTGCCAGCAGTTTAGGCGCAGCGGGGTTCTTC. Translation gives CASSLGAAGFF.

The rearrangement uses TRBV28 and TRBJ2-7, with D perhaps matching TRBD2 (5 bases). This CDR3 has 15 residues. The germline V gene has CDR1 MDHEN and CDR2 SYDVKM. Trimming stripped 0 bases from V and 6 bases from J, with 15 bases between. CDR3: CASSLCVGRLCEQYF. The CDR3 DNA follows: TGTGCCAGCAGTTTATGCGTGGGGAGATTGTGCGAGCAGTACTTC.

This clonotype appeared many times. J is TRBJ2-5 and V is TRBV7-8; possibly TRBD1 for D (5 bases). The germline V and J ends were trimmed by 5 bases and 5 bases, with 18 bases remaining between them. The CDR3 is 15 amino acids. Germline V gene lookup returns CDR1 SGHVS and CDR2 FQNEAQ. The CDR3 loop is CASSRREQETETQYF. CDR3 in DNA: TGTGCCAGCAGCCGAAGAGAACAGGAGACGGAGACCCAGTACTTC.

This clonotype was observed a few times. This chain joins TRBV6-5 and TRBJ1-1; tentative D call: TRBD1 (6 bases). Per germline, CDR1 MNHEY and CDR2 SVGAGI. V was trimmed by 5 bases and J by 2 bases, leaving 18 bases between them. The CDR3 loop spans 16 amino acids. CDR3 protein: CASSTTRGFGNTEAFF. Written as DNA, the CDR3 is TGTGCCAGCAGTACCACTAGGGGGTTTGGAAACACTGAAGCTTTCTTT.

The CDR3 DNA follows: TGTGCCAGCAGTTTCCGCGGACTAGCGGGAGGGCCCACCCCTGGGGCCAACGTCCTGACTTTC. Translating it yields CASSFRGLAGGPTPGANVLTF. The V call is TRBV12-3 or TRBV12-4, the J call TRBJ2-6; 15 bases fit TRBD2. J gave up 2 bases and V 3 bases, and 11 bases lay outside the gene matches. This CDR3 is 21 amino acids long.

The V and J genes are TRBV10-3 and TRBJ2-5; 12 bases are a match to TRBD2. Germline CDR1 reads ENHRY; CDR2 reads SYGVKD. CDR3 length equals 18 residues. The junction had 9 bases not matched to a gene; V was cut back by 0 bases and J by 4 bases. Written as DNA, the CDR3 is TGTGCCATCAGTGAGTCGACTAGCGGGAGACCAGGGGGAGAGACCCAGTACTTC. This encodes CAISESTSGRPGGETQYF.

This clonotype was recorded a few times. The gene calls are TRBV12-3 or TRBV12-4 and TRBJ1-6, with D tentatively TRBD1 (6 bases). The CDR3 covers 14 residues. Trimming removed 5 bases at V and 10 bases at J, with 15 bases between. The CDR3 DNA reads TGTGCCAGCAGTCGGACAGCCTCGGGATCACCCCTCCACTTT. The encoded protein is CASSRTASGSPLHF.

The V call is TRBV2, the J call TRBJ2-3; D remains ambiguous. Germline lookup yields CDR1 SNHLY and CDR2 FYNNEI. CDR3 length: 14 amino acids. With 2 bases removed from V and 6 bases from J, the gap between germline ends came to 12 bases. The CDR3 DNA reads as TGTGCCAGCAGTGAACAGCGAATGACCGATACGCAGTATTTT. As protein: CASSEQRMTDTQYF.

The gene calls are TRBV20-1 and TRBJ1-1; D gene uncertain. The CDR3 totals 15 residues. Trimming removed 6 bases at V and 0 bases at J, with 17 bases between. Germline CDR1 is DFQATT and CDR2 is SNEGSKA (reference sequence). The CDR3 DNA is TGCAGTGCCCATCCCCCGCGTGCGGTGAACACTGAAGCTTTCTTT. It translates to CSAHPPRAVNTEAFF.

This sequence joins TRBV2 and TRBJ1-5; 9 bases match TRBD1. This CDR3 is built from 14 residues. The V segment lost 4 bases and the J segment 4 bases; nucleotides outside the gene matches: 2. Germline-derived CDR1 and CDR2 are SNHLY and FYNNEI. CDR3 amino acids: CASSAGTGNQPQHF. CDR3 sequence (DNA): TGTGCCAGCAGTGCAGGGACAGGGAATCAGCCCCAGCATTTT.

This sequence joins TRBV7-2 and TRBJ2-3, with no clear D. Germline CDR1 and CDR2: SGHTA and FQGNSA. V lost 2 bases, J lost 4 bases, and 10 bases lay in between. There are 14 residues in the CDR3. CDR3 residues: CASSLRAGPDTQYF. The CDR3 coding sequence is TGTGCCAGCAGCTTAAGGGCCGGCCCAGATACGCAGTATTTT. Drawing the rest from reference TRBV7-2 and TRBJ2-3, the complete variable domain is GAGVSQSPSNKVTEKGKDVELRCDPISGHTALYWYRQSLGQGLEFLIYFQGNSAPDKSGLPSDRFSAERTGGSVSTLTIQRTQQEDSAVYLCASSLRAGPDTQYFGPGTRLTVL.

This clonotype was seen a single time. The chain has TRBV5-1 and TRBJ2-7; maybe TRBD1 (6 bases). Trimming removed 0 bases from V and 5 bases from J, with 15 bases in between. CDR1 and CDR2 (germline): SGHRS, YFSETQ. CDR3 length: 15 amino acids. The CDR3 DNA follows: TGCGCCAGCAGCTTGGGGACAGACCTGTGGGACGAGCAGTACTTC. Protein product: CASSLGTDLWDEQYF.

The chain employs TRBV6-1 and TRBJ2-1, with a weak D call TRBD2 (5 bases). There are 15 residues in the CDR3. V was shortened by 0 bases and J by 3 bases, with 9 bases between the two germline ends. CDR1 is MNHNS and CDR2 is SASEGT in the germline V gene. The CDR3 region is CASSEAPTSYNEQFF. DNA for the CDR3: TGTGCCAGCAGTGAAGCGCCCACTAGCTACAATGAGCAGTTCTTC.

The chain joins TRBV4-1 to TRBJ1-1; D unclear. The CDR3 runs to 13 residues. Trimming cost V 4 bases and J 6 bases, with 12 bases left between them. CDR1 is MGHRA and CDR2 is YSYEKL in the germline V gene. The chain's CDR3 is CASSPNERAEAFF. The DNA of the CDR3 is TGCGCCAGCAGCCCTAACGAACGGGCTGAAGCTTTCTTT.

Comment on this clonotype: An end of the junction does not agree with germline; a read error may underlie this. CDR3 region: CASSEGRSYQPQHF. In DNA form, the CDR3 reads TGTGCCAGCAGTGAGGGACGTAGCTATCAGCCCCAGCATTTT. J is TRBJ1-5 and V is TRBV12-3 or TRBV12-4; a weak D match, TRBD1 (5 bases). The CDR3 spans 14 residues.

This rearrangement joins TRBV7-2 to TRBJ2-7, with 7 positions matching TRBD1. V was pared by 4 bases and J by 2 bases, with 11 bases of the junction left unmatched. The CDR3 totals 16 residues. The germline CDR1 and CDR2 sequences are SGHTA and FQGNSA. The CDR3 loop is CASSSLRGQGTYEQYF. The CDR3 DNA follows: TGTGCCAGCAGCTCCCTAAGGGGGCAGGGAACCTACGAGCAGTACTTC.

This clonotype came up a few times. This chain uses TRBV6-2 or TRBV6-3 with TRBJ1-1; TRBD1 is a possible D gene (5 bases). The CDR3 has 17 residues. V gave up 2 bases and J gave up 4 bases, with 20 bases separating them. Germline V CDR1 and CDR2: MNHEY, SVGEGT. CDR3 coding DNA: TGTGCCAGCAGTTACCCTGAAGAGGGGCGATGGAGCACTGAAGCTTTCTTT. Translation: CASSYPEEGRWSTEAFF.

The chain joins TRBV29-1 to TRBJ2-7; a weak D match, TRBD2 (5 bases). Germline CDR1 is SQVTM and CDR2 is ANQGSEA. Trimming cost V 5 bases and J 7 bases, with 21 bases left between them. The CDR3 is 14 amino acids. The CDR3 nucleotides read TGCAGCGTTCGAGGGATCAAGGGTCGGTGGGAGCAGTACTTC. Translation: CSVRGIKGRWEQYF.

The chain is built from TRBV5-4 and TRBJ2-1; 7 bases are a match to TRBD2. The CDR3 runs 15 residues. J gave up 5 bases and V 0 bases, and 5 bases lay outside the gene matches. CDR1 is SGHNT and CDR2 is YYREEE in the germline V gene (reference sequence). CDR3 bases: TGTGCCAGCAGCTTGGGGGGGGAGGGCCACAATGAGCAGTTCTTC. Translation gives CASSLGGEGHNEQFF.

This clonotype showed up just a few times. The CDR3 DNA is TGTGCCAGCAGCCCTACGAGGGGGCTTAGTTACAATGAGCAGTTCTTC. Translation gives CASSPTRGLSYNEQFF. V is TRBV7-2 and J is TRBJ2-1, with 7 bases that match TRBD1. This CDR3 has 16 amino acids. CDR1 and CDR2 (germline): SGHTA, FQGNSA. J gave up 4 bases and V 5 bases, and 11 bases lay outside the gene matches.

The gene calls are TRBV28 and TRBJ1-4; D is possibly TRBD1 (6 bases). V lost 6 bases and J lost 3, with 11 bases in between. This CDR3 is built from 14 residues. Germline CDR1 reads MDHEN; CDR2 reads SYDVKM. The CDR3 sequence is CASSQKGANEKLFF. The CDR3 nucleotides read TGTGCCAGCAGCCAGAAGGGGGCTAATGAAAAACTGTTTTTT. Supplemented by reference TRBV28 and TRBJ1-4, the full variable domain reads DVKVTQSSRYLVKRTGEKVFLECVQDMDHENMFWYRQDPGLGLRLIYFSYDVKMKEKGDIPEGYSVSREKKERFSLILESASTNQTSMYLCASSQKGANEKLFFGSGTQLSVL.

This chain links TRBV7-6 with TRBJ1-4, with TRBD1 as a possible D gene (5 bases). V dropped 3 bases and J dropped 7 bases, with 9 bases sitting between them. The germline gives CDR1 SGHVS, CDR2 FNYEAQ. The CDR3 is 13 residues long. CDR3 DNA: TGTGCCAGCAGCTTGATCGGGGGTGAAAAACTGTTTTTT. Its translation: CASSLIGGEKLFF. Looking up the rest from reference TRBV7-6 and TRBJ1-4 gives the full variable domain: GAGVSQSPRYKVTKRGQDVALRCDPISGHVSLYWYRQALGQGPEFLTYFNYEAQQDKSGLPNDRFSAERPEGSISTLTIQRTEQRDSAMYRCASSLIGGEKLFFGSGTQLSVL.

The chain employs TRBV11-2 and TRBJ2-3; D assignment may be TRBD1 or TRBD2 (5 bases each). The germline CDR1 and CDR2 sequences are SGHAT and FQNNGV. There are 13 residues in the CDR3. The V gene lost 0 bases and the J gene lost 10 bases, with 11 bases spanning the gap. The CDR3 reads CASSLDRGSPQYF. CDR3 coding DNA: TGTGCCAGCAGCTTAGATCGGGGCTCGCCGCAGTATTTT.